The 25 T cell receptor beta chains below all came from one sample that was sequenced in a study of blood T cell repertoires in COVID-19. The repertoire was sequenced with immunoSEQ multiplex PCR; TCRdb's copy has only in-frame clones and lacks some. The top ten clones hold around 6% of a sample with approximately 260,000 clones, 87% of them seen once. What was sequenced was PBMCs or T cells enriched from blood (not recorded which). These TCRs come from a woman aged 25-40 years with acute COVID-19.

The chain links TRBV11-2 to TRBJ2-1, with 8 bases aligning to TRBD2. V shed 4 bases, J shed 1 base, and the junction held 3 bases outside the gene matches. The length of the CDR3 is 15 residues. CDR1 SGHAT and CDR2 FQNNGV come from the germline V gene. The CDR3 is CASSSSGSSYNEQFF. Written as DNA, the CDR3 is TGTGCCAGCAGCTCTAGCGGGTCTTCCTACAATGAGCAGTTCTTC.

The CDR3 is CASSEAWGRGSDTQYF. The CDR3 nucleotides read TGTGCCAGCAGTGAAGCCTGGGGGCGAGGTTCAGATACGCAGTATTTT. This chain uses TRBV2 with TRBJ2-3; D possibly corresponds to TRBD1 (6 bases). In germline, CDR1 is SNHLY, CDR2 FYNNEI. The germline V and J ends were trimmed by 0 bases and 4 bases, with 14 bases remaining between them. The CDR3 runs to 16 residues.

In its sample, this clone was seen once. The genes are TRBV14 and TRBJ2-5; 14 bases align to TRBD2. This CDR3 has 20 amino acids. J was trimmed by 5 bases and V by 0 bases; bases with no gene match: 14. Per the germline V gene, CDR1 is SGHDN and CDR2 is FVKESK. The CDR3 bases are TGTGCCAGCAGCCAAGAATCGCTTCCGACTAGCGGGGGGGTTTGGGAGACCCAGTACTTC. Translating gives CASSQESLPTSGGVWETQYF.

This clone was seen just once. The chain employs TRBV2 and TRBJ2-7; 8 bases align to TRBD1. Looked up from germline, CDR1 is SNHLY and CDR2 is FYNNEI. The CDR3 covers 14 residues. V shed 6 bases, J shed 5 bases, and the junction held 9 bases outside the gene matches. CDR3: CASRGWTGQDEQYF. In DNA, the CDR3 is TGTGCCAGCAGGGGGTGGACGGGACAGGACGAGCAGTACTTC. Using reference TRBV2 and TRBJ2-7 for the parts outside the CDR3, the full variable domain is EPEVTQTPSHQVTQMGQEVILRCVPISNHLYFYWYRQILGQKVEFLVSFYNNEISEKSEIFDDQFSVERPDGSNFTLKIRSTKLEDSAMYFCASRGWTGQDEQYFGPGTRLTVT.

The chain combines TRBV2 with TRBJ1-4, with D unresolved. The germline CDR1 and CDR2 sequences are SNHLY and FYNNEI. Trimming stripped 7 bases from V and 5 bases from J, with 14 bases between. This CDR3 region has 14 residues. The CDR3 DNA sequence: TGTGCCAGCAAGGAGACGGCCGCGAATGAAAAACTGTTTTTT. Residues: CASKETAANEKLFF.

V gene TRBV28 combines with J gene TRBJ1-4; a weak D match, TRBD1 (5 bases). V was trimmed by 7 bases and J by 2 bases, leaving 17 bases between them. CDR3 length: 16 residues. The germline gives CDR1 MDHEN, CDR2 SYDVKM. The CDR3 nucleotides read TGTGCCAGCATTACTACTGGGGCCGGCACTAATGAAAAACTGTTTTTT. As protein: CASITTGAGTNEKLFF.

The J gene is TRBJ1-5, the V gene TRBV19; D is possibly TRBD1 (6 bases). Per germline, CDR1 LNHDA and CDR2 SQIVND (reference sequence). V lost 3 bases, J lost 8 bases, and 14 bases lay in between. This CDR3 is built from 14 residues. In nucleotides, the CDR3 is TGTGCCAGTAGTATCCCAGGGGCGGGGGAGCCCCAGCATTTT. Amino acid sequence: CASSIPGAGEPQHF.

As for this clone: The sample holds other DNA sequences that translate to the same CDR3. The chain uses TRBV5-1 and TRBJ1-1; 8 bases are a match to TRBD1. V lost 3 bases, J lost 1 base, and 2 bases stayed unmatched. Germline lookup yields CDR1 SGHRS and CDR2 YFSETQ. The CDR3 has 14 amino acids. This CDR3 reads CASSYGQGNTEAFF. The CDR3 coding sequence is TGCGCCAGCAGCTATGGACAGGGGAACACTGAAGCTTTCTTT.

This CDR3 is CASSYPLAGIYEQYF. CDR3 bases: TGTGCCAGCAGTTACCCCCTTGCGGGGATCTACGAGCAGTACTTC. The V call is TRBV6-2 or TRBV6-3, the J call TRBJ2-7; D possibly corresponds to TRBD2 (6 bases). Trimming left V 2 bases short and J 3 bases short, with 14 bases between. This CDR3 region has 15 residues. Germline CDR1 and CDR2: MNHEY and SVGEGT.

The chain is built from TRBV27 and TRBJ2-7; 14 positions agree with TRBD2. The CDR3 runs to 15 residues. Per the germline V gene, CDR1 is MNHEY and CDR2 is SMNVEV (reference sequence). Trimming took 5 bases from V and 2 from J; bases not matched to a gene: 2. As DNA, the CDR3 is TGTGCCAGCAGTGGGACTAGCGGGAGTCCCTACGAGCAGTACTTC. Translated: CASSGTSGSPYEQYF.

The chain uses TRBV5-1 and TRBJ1-1, with D possibly being TRBD1 (5 bases). CDR3 length: 14 amino acids. The germline V and J ends were trimmed by 4 bases and 2 bases, with 12 bases remaining between them. Germline lookup yields CDR1 SGHRS and CDR2 YFSETQ. This chain's CDR3 is CASSQGQVNTEAFF. The CDR3 nucleotides read TGCGCCAGCAGCCAAGGACAAGTTAACACTGAAGCTTTCTTT.

This chain connects TRBV19 to TRBJ2-3, with a weak D call TRBD1 (6 bases). V was trimmed by 4 bases and J by 3 bases, leaving 11 bases between them. Germline V gene lookup returns CDR1 LNHDA and CDR2 SQIVND (reference sequence). This CDR3 comprises 14 residues. CDR3 amino acids: CASSTTGGTDTQYF. CDR3 nucleotides: TGTGCCAGTAGTACGACAGGTGGGACAGATACGCAGTATTTT.

The V gene is TRBV19, the J gene TRBJ2-7, with 8 bases identical to TRBD2. The CDR3 extends over 15 amino acids. V lost 6 bases to trimming and J lost 5 bases; unmatched junction nucleotides: 12. The V gene's germline CDR1 is LNHDA and CDR2 SQIVND (reference sequence). DNA for the CDR3: TGTGCCAGTAGCCCCCCGGGGGGGCGCTTGAACGAGCAGTACTTC. It is translated as CASSPPGGRLNEQYF. Full variable domain (remainder filled in from reference TRBV19 and TRBJ2-7): DGGITQSPKYLFRKEGQNVTLSCEQNLNHDAMYWYRQDPGQGLRLIYYSQIVNDFQKGDIAEGYSVSREKKESFPLTVTSAQKNPTAFYLCASSPPGGRLNEQYFGPGTRLTVT.

This clone was picked up one time. The chain employs TRBV9 and TRBJ2-3, with 11 bases identical to TRBD2. Germline V gene lookup returns CDR1 SGDLS and CDR2 YYNGEE. Germline trimming cut 0 bases from V and 2 bases from J; bases unmatched to any gene: 14. The CDR3 is 20 residues long. The CDR3, as DNA: TGTGCCAGCAGCGTAGCTACTATGGGTTTAGCGGGGGGGCTCACAGATACGCAGTATTTT. Protein: CASSVATMGLAGGLTDTQYF.

This clone has just one count. This sequence joins TRBV6-6 and TRBJ2-2; no clear D gene. The V gene lost 2 bases and the J gene lost 6 bases, with 13 bases spanning the gap. Germline loops: CDR1 MNHNY, CDR2 SVGAGI (reference sequence). This CDR3 has 15 residues. CDR3 bases: TGTGCCAGCAGTTACCCGCTAAACGGAGCCGGGGAGCTGTTTTTT. Its translation: CASSYPLNGAGELFF.

The gene calls are TRBV7-3 and TRBJ2-2; no clear D. The CDR3 runs 12 residues. Germline lookup yields CDR1 SGHTA and CDR2 FQGTGA. Trimming left V 5 bases short and J 6 bases short, with 7 bases between. DNA of the CDR3: TGTGCCAGCAGCCAGGAACCCGGGGAGCTGTTTTTT. Its translation is CASSQEPGELFF.

Only one count was recorded for this clone. In DNA, the CDR3 is TGCGCCAGCAGCCAAGACGGGACAGGACGAATAAACACCATATATTTT. This codes for CASSQDGTGRINTIYF. V gene TRBV4-1 combines with J gene TRBJ1-3; TRBD1 matches at 8 bases. The V gene end was trimmed by 0 bases and the J gene end by 6 bases; junction bases not matched to a gene: 7. Per germline, CDR1 MGHRA and CDR2 YSYEKL. CDR3 length: 16 amino acids.

This chain connects TRBV7-9 to TRBJ2-1, with 14 bases identical to TRBD2. The CDR3 is 16 amino acids. The junction had 6 bases not matched to a gene; V was cut back by 4 bases and J by 7 bases. Germline CDR1 is SEHNR and CDR2 is FQNEAQ (reference sequence). The CDR3, as DNA: TGTGCCAGCAGCTATCGGACTAGCGGGAGGATGAATGAGCAGTTCTTC. Translated: CASSYRTSGRMNEQFF.

V usage is TRBV7-9 and J usage is TRBJ2-1; 10 bases map to TRBD1. The CDR3 runs 14 residues. Losses at the gene ends were 5 bases for V and 9 bases for J; bases not matched to a gene: 7. Germline assignment: CDR1 SEHNR and CDR2 FQNEAQ (reference sequence). The CDR3 is CASSIGTGVGEQFF. The CDR3 DNA follows: TGTGCCAGCAGCATCGGGACAGGGGTCGGTGAGCAGTTCTTC. Based on the CDR3 plus reference TRBV7-9 and TRBJ2-1, the full variable domain is DTGVSQNPRHKITKRGQNVTFRCDPISEHNRLYWYRQTLGQGPEFLTYFQNEAQLEKSRLLSDRFSAERPKGSFSTLEIQRTEQGDSAMYLCASSIGTGVGEQFFGPGTRLTVL.

The chain has TRBV2 and TRBJ1-1; D call uncertain. The CDR3 sequence is 13 residues long. Trimming left V 10 bases short and J 7 bases short, with 19 bases between. Germline V gene lookup returns CDR1 SNHLY and CDR2 FYNNEI. CDR3 region: CATSLGLEVEAFF. The CDR3 DNA reads as TGTGCCACCTCCTTAGGACTGGAGGTTGAAGCTTTCTTT.

CDR3 loop: CASRAPLAGENEQYF. CDR3 nucleotides: TGTGCCAGCCGAGCGCCCCTAGCGGGAGAAAACGAGCAGTACTTC. The chain joins TRBV6-5 to TRBJ2-7; TRBD2 matches at 10 bases. V shed 8 bases and J 5 bases; nucleotides not matched to a gene: 12. Germline V lookup: CDR1 MNHEY, CDR2 SVGAGI. This CDR3 is built from 15 residues.

J is TRBJ1-1 and V is TRBV6-5; no definite D call. CDR3 length: 13 amino acids. The germline gives CDR1 MNHEY, CDR2 SVGAGI. V was cut by 6 bases and J by 1 base, with 9 bases left in between. DNA of the CDR3: TGTGCCAGCAGCTACCAGGAGAACACTGAAGCTTTCTTT. It translates to CASSYQENTEAFF.

V and J are TRBV9 and TRBJ2-6, with 10 bases identical to TRBD2. There are 20 residues in the CDR3. CDR1 is SGDLS, CDR2 YYNGEE, per germline. Trimming took 3 bases from V and 0 from J; bases not matched to a gene: 12. CDR3 amino acids: CASSARSGLAPSSGANVLTF. The CDR3 region has the DNA TGTGCCAGCAGCGCCAGATCGGGACTAGCGCCGAGCTCTGGGGCCAACGTCCTGACTTTC.

The chain carries TRBV18 and TRBJ1-6; 8 nucleotides line up with TRBD1. The CDR3 totals 17 residues. J gave up 0 bases and V 2 bases, and 3 bases lay outside the gene matches. Germline V gene sequence: CDR1 KGHSH, CDR2 LQKENI. CDR3 nucleotides: TGTGCCAGCTCACCAGGACAGGGAAGCTCCTATAATTCACCCCTCCACTTT. Residues: CASSPGQGSSYNSPLHF. Drawing the rest from reference TRBV18 and TRBJ1-6, the complete variable domain is NAGVMQNPRHLVRRRGQEARLRCSPMKGHSHVYWYRQLPEEGLKFMVYLQKENIIDESGMPKERFSAEFPKEGPSILRIQQVVRGDSAAYFCASSPGQGSSYNSPLHFGNGTRLTVT.

The V gene is TRBV27, the J gene TRBJ2-1; TRBD2 matches 12 bases. With 4 bases clipped from V and 5 bases from J, the junction kept 6 bases outside the gene matches. CDR3 size: 16 residues. The germline gives CDR1 MNHEY, CDR2 SMNVEV (reference sequence). The CDR3 loop is CASSSGTSGSDNEQFF. CDR3 coding DNA: TGTGCCAGCAGTTCCGGGACTAGCGGGTCGGACAATGAGCAGTTCTTC.